This T cell receptor beta chain was retrieved from a study of CD8+CD57+ T cells in acquired aplastic anemia. Study-wide context: Across the sorted CD4+ and CD8+ cells, DNA amounts averaged approximately 3.1 ug. Healthy donors had, on average, roughly 9.8 million reads for their CD4+ cells. Study results and limitations: Simpson's diversity of CD8+ cells was not significantly different in patients compared with controls.

The length of the CDR3 is 14 residues. J was trimmed by 10 bases and V by 1 base; bases with no gene match: 7. Germline values: CDR1 SNHLY, CDR2 FYNNEI. Genomic DNA templated the TCR beta VDJ and CDR3 profiling. MiXCR was run by TCRdb on the reads, yielding one entry per CDR3 protein. The sample consists of about 210,000 distinct CDR3 sequences, 30% to 40% of them appearing once. This clonotype was observed at least ten times. Its target is not known. The source of this sequence is a human donor in good health, serving as a control. Sequenced material: sorted CD4+, CD8+, or CD8+CD57+ T cells (not recorded which) from PBMCs. The chain has TRBV2 and TRBJ2-4, with 7 bases aligning to TRBD2. CDR3 DNA: TGTGCCAGCAGTGAAGTGGCTAGCGGAGAGATTCAGTACTTC. It yields the protein CASSEVASGEIQYF.